Following are 31 T cell receptor beta chains from one sample sequenced in a study of cytomegalovirus exposure and HLA in healthy donors. With 60 Vbeta and 13 Jbeta primers, the PCR was carried out. Data came from immunoSEQ multiplex PCR; TCRdb stores just in-frame clones and leaves some out. There are 250,000 to 300,000 clones in the sample; 70% to 90% occur only once, and about 2% lies in the top ten. The sample consisted of PBMCs. These receptors were collected from a woman aged 40 to 55 in good health and CMV-seropositive.

The rearrangement joins TRBV10-3 to TRBJ2-7; TRBD2 agrees at 9 bases. Looked up from germline, CDR1 is ENHRY and CDR2 is SYGVKD. The V and J ends lost 8 bases and 4 bases, in that order; junction bases with no gene match: 9. The length of the CDR3 is 14 residues. CDR3 in amino acids: CAISIAGAAYEQYF. The CDR3 region has the DNA TGTGCCATCTCTATAGCGGGAGCGGCATACGAGCAGTACTTC.

This chain links TRBV6-1 with TRBJ1-3; D is perhaps TRBD1 (5 bases). Trimming left V 1 base short and J 2 bases short, with 12 bases between. Germline CDR1 is MNHNS and CDR2 is SASEGT. This CDR3 contains 16 residues. This chain's CDR3 is CASSEVGLGPGNTIYF. CDR3 nucleotide sequence: TGTGCCAGCAGTGAAGTGGGTCTGGGGCCTGGAAACACCATATATTTT.

The DNA for the CDR3 is TGTGCCAGCAGTTCCCTGCAGGGTGGGCAGCCCCAGCATTTT. This codes for CASSSLQGGQPQHF. The J gene is TRBJ1-5, the V gene TRBV28, with D perhaps matching TRBD1 (5 bases). Per germline, CDR1 MDHEN and CDR2 SYDVKM. V was shortened by 4 bases and J by 7 bases, with 14 bases between the two germline ends. The CDR3 loop spans 14 amino acids.

This chain connects TRBV10-3 to TRBJ1-6; maybe TRBD1 (6 bases). Per germline, CDR1 ENHRY and CDR2 SYGVKD. The CDR3 totals 15 residues. Between the trimmed V and J ends, which lost 3 bases and 5 bases, there was a span of 11 bases. CDR3 in amino acids: CAISETGFNNSPLHF. DNA of the CDR3: TGTGCCATCAGTGAAACAGGGTTCAATAATTCACCCCTCCACTTT.

J is TRBJ2-6 and V is TRBV4-3; D unclear. Deletions cut 0 bases from V and 1 base from J, with 4 bases between. The germline V gene encodes CDR1 LGHNA and CDR2 YSLEER. CDR3 length: 15 amino acids. CDR3 loop: CASSQDISGANVLTF. CDR3 DNA: TGCGCCAGCAGCCAAGATATTTCTGGGGCCAACGTCCTGACTTTC.

This chain uses TRBV30 with TRBJ2-7; no reliable D call. Looked up from germline, CDR1 is GTSNPN and CDR2 is SVGIG (reference sequence). V was clipped by 3 bases and J by 3 bases, with 9 bases between them. The CDR3 is 12 residues long. CDR3 DNA sequence: TGTGCCTGGAGGGGCCTCGACTACGAGCAGTACTTC. Its translation: CAWRGLDYEQYF.

V gene TRBV29-1 combines with J gene TRBJ1-2, with D possibly TRBD1 on 5 matching bases. This CDR3 is built from 14 residues. The V gene's germline CDR1 is SQVTM and CDR2 ANQGSEA. V lost 1 base and J lost 7, with 16 bases in between. The DNA for the CDR3 is TGCAGCGTTGAAGCCCAGGGCCAATCTGGTGGCTACACCTTC. Its protein product is CSVEAQGQSGGYTF.

The V gene is TRBV28, the J gene TRBJ2-1; tentative D call: TRBD1 (6 bases). Germline V gene data show CDR1 as MDHEN and CDR2 as SYDVKM. Trimming removed 6 bases at V and 7 bases at J, with 13 bases between. The CDR3 length is 13 residues. The CDR3 sequence: CASRRGTENEQFF. In DNA, the CDR3 is TGTGCCAGCAGGAGGGGGACCGAGAATGAGCAGTTCTTC.

V is TRBV4-3 and J is TRBJ2-7; D is undetermined. CDR1 LGHNA and CDR2 YSLEER come from the germline V gene. The CDR3 contains 16 residues. Trimming took off 4 bases at V and 8 bases at J, with 24 bases between the two ends. CDR3 bases: TGCGCCAGCAGCCGCACCGAGGCTACCTCTGAAAGGCAGCAGTACTTC. It encodes CASSRTEATSERQQYF.

The J gene is TRBJ2-2, the V gene TRBV30; 13 bases fit TRBD2. The germline gives CDR1 GTSNPN, CDR2 SVGIG (reference sequence). The J segment lost 6 bases and the V segment lost 1 base, leaving 5 bases of the junction unmatched. The CDR3 covers 16 residues. The chain's CDR3 is CAWSAGTSGTPGELFF. CDR3 in DNA: TGTGCCTGGAGTGCGGGGACTAGCGGGACCCCCGGGGAGCTGTTTTTT.

This chain uses TRBV6-6 with TRBJ1-4; D is possibly TRBD1 (6 bases). Germline CDR1 and CDR2: MNHNY and SVGAGI (reference sequence). The CDR3 loop spans 13 amino acids. Deletions cut 5 bases from V and 7 bases from J, with 11 bases between. DNA for the CDR3: TGTGCCAGCAGTCAGGGGACCGGTGAAAAACTGTTTTTT. Amino acids: CASSQGTGEKLFF.

The rearrangement uses TRBV5-1 and TRBJ2-1; 12 bases line up with TRBD2. CDR1 and CDR2 from the germline V gene are SGHRS and YFSETQ. This CDR3 has 18 residues. The trim removed 0 bases at V and 7 bases at J, leaving 11 bases unmatched. Here the CDR3 DNA reads TGCGCCAGCAGCTTGGCCTTTCGGACCCTAGCGGGAGGGAATGAGCAGTTCTTC. Translating gives CASSLAFRTLAGGNEQFF.

This chain links TRBV11-2 with TRBJ2-7; D not resolved. Looked up from germline, CDR1 is SGHAT and CDR2 is FQNNGV. This CDR3 has 11 residues. Trimming took 1 base from V and 4 from J, leaving 2 bases between them. In DNA, the CDR3 is TGTGCCAGCAGCTTAGTATACGAGCAGTACTTC. Translated: CASSLVYEQYF.

Only one count was recorded for this clone. The rearrangement joins TRBV28 to TRBJ2-1, with TRBD2 matching over 13 bases. Trimming removed 5 bases from V and 6 bases from J; junction bases left unmatched: 4. This CDR3 spans 15 amino acids. Germline V gives CDR1 MDHEN, CDR2 SYDVKM. CDR3 amino acids: CASSPGLAGVNEQFF. The CDR3 coding sequence is TGTGCCAGCAGTCCAGGACTAGCGGGAGTCAATGAGCAGTTCTTC.

The V call is TRBV7-2, the J call TRBJ2-5; 10 bases fit TRBD2. The J call is in doubt because the DNA end fits TRBJ2-7 better. This CDR3 is 15 amino acids long. CDR1 is SGHTA, CDR2 FQGNSA, per germline. The CDR3 DNA follows: TGTGCCAGCAGCTTAGTAGCGGGAGGCTCCTACGAGCAGTACTTC. The encoded protein is CASSLVAGGSYEQYF.

The rearrangement links TRBV27 to TRBJ1-1, with D maybe TRBD1 (6 bases). Deletions cut 1 base from V and 1 base from J, with 7 bases between. Looked up from germline, CDR1 is MNHEY and CDR2 is SMNVEV (reference sequence). This CDR3 spans 14 amino acids. CDR3 region: CASSLWGQNTEAFF. CDR3 coding DNA: TGTGCCAGCAGTTTATGGGGACAGAACACTGAAGCTTTCTTT.

The CDR3 sequence is CASSLGPSRTSGSSGEQFF. In nucleotides, the CDR3 is TGTGCCAGCAGCTTAGGCCCCTCTAGGACTAGCGGGAGCTCGGGTGAGCAGTTCTTC. V gene TRBV7-3 combines with J gene TRBJ2-1; 13 nucleotides agree with TRBD2. The CDR3 loop spans 19 amino acids. Germline values: CDR1 SGHTA, CDR2 FQGTGA. Trimming removed 2 bases from V and 9 bases from J; junction bases left unmatched: 16.

This chain connects TRBV18 to TRBJ1-1; 9 bases map to TRBD1. The CDR3 consists of 16 residues. Trimming took 2 bases from V and 4 from J; bases not matched to a gene: 8. Germline values: CDR1 KGHSH, CDR2 LQKENI. CDR3 residues: CASSPKTGTGTTEAFF. The CDR3 DNA reads TGTGCCAGCTCACCAAAAACCGGGACAGGGACCACTGAAGCTTTCTTT.

The rearrangement links TRBV5-1 to TRBJ1-1, with D possibly being TRBD1 (6 bases). Trimming took 2 bases from V and 0 from J, leaving 8 bases between them. This CDR3 spans 14 amino acids. The germline V gene has CDR1 SGHRS and CDR2 YFSETQ. CDR3: CASSFGGLNTEAFF. Written as DNA, the CDR3 is TGCGCCAGCAGCTTTGGGGGCCTGAACACTGAAGCTTTCTTT.

The V call is TRBV29-1, the J call TRBJ2-5; D is ambiguous. Looked up from germline, CDR1 is SQVTM and CDR2 is ANQGSEA. There are 10 residues in the CDR3. V gave up 6 bases and J gave up 5 bases, with 7 bases separating them. Here the CDR3 DNA reads TGCAGCGTAAAGGAGGAGACCCAGTACTTC. This translates into CSVKEETQYF. The variable domain in full, completed from reference TRBV29-1 and TRBJ2-5, reads SAVISQKPSRDICQRGTSLTIQCQVDSQVTMMFWYRQQPGQSLTLIATANQGSEATYESGFVIDKFPISRPNLTFSTLTVSNMSPEDSSIYLCSVKEETQYFGPGTRLLVL.

The chain is built from TRBV6-4 and TRBJ2-1, with TRBD1 matching 8 bases. Germline values: CDR1 MRHNA, CDR2 SNTAGT. The ends lost 2 bases at V and 10 bases at J; junction bases unmatched: 13. CDR3 length: 16 amino acids. The CDR3 is CASSDPGTGPYREQFF. The CDR3 coding sequence is TGTGCCAGCAGTGACCCCGGGACAGGACCCTACAGGGAGCAGTTCTTC.

The chain employs TRBV29-1 and TRBJ1-1; 8 bases line up with TRBD1. The CDR3 has 13 residues. V dropped 8 bases and J dropped 1; count of bases not matched to a gene: 6. From germline, CDR1 is SQVTM and CDR2 ANQGSEA. CDR3 sequence: CSLQGGTNTEAFF. The CDR3 DNA follows: TGCAGCCTACAGGGGGGCACGAACACTGAAGCTTTCTTT.

The chain's CDR3 is CASSMKTGGAYNEQFF. CDR3 sequence (DNA): TGTGCCAGTAGTATGAAAACGGGAGGGGCCTACAATGAGCAGTTCTTC. This chain links TRBV19 with TRBJ2-1; 8 bases match TRBD2. Unmatched junction bases numbered 6, after V lost 3 bases and J lost 2 bases. Germline values: CDR1 LNHDA, CDR2 SQIVND (reference sequence). The CDR3 contains 16 residues.

The chain combines TRBV28 with TRBJ2-7; 9 bases match TRBD2. CDR1 is MDHEN and CDR2 is SYDVKM in the germline V gene. The CDR3 is made up of 14 amino acids. The J segment lost 4 bases and the V segment lost 4 bases, leaving 5 bases of the junction unmatched. CDR3 region: CASSSIAGDYEQYF. The DNA for the CDR3 is TGTGCCAGCAGTTCTATAGCGGGAGATTACGAGCAGTACTTC.

The V gene is TRBV19, the J gene TRBJ2-7; 9 positions match TRBD2. The ends lost 1 base at V and 6 bases at J; junction bases unmatched: 7. CDR3 length equals 15 residues. Per the germline V gene, CDR1 is LNHDA and CDR2 is SQIVND (reference sequence). CDR3 amino acids: CASSIVVAGAGEQYF. The CDR3 DNA is TGTGCCAGTAGTATAGTGGTAGCGGGAGCCGGCGAGCAGTACTTC.

This clone has only a few counts. V is TRBV21-1 and J is TRBJ2-1; the DNA was not compared with TRBD1, the D call given in the table. TRBV21-1 is marked as a pseudogene. The CDR3 runs 19 residues. The CDR3 protein is CASSNPLSGAGNSYNEQFF. CDR3 DNA: TGTGCCAGCAGCAATCCTCTTTCTGGGGCAGGTAACTCCTACAATGAGCAGTTCTTC.

V and J are TRBV30 and TRBJ2-4; 7 nucleotides match TRBD1. This CDR3 region has 16 residues. The J segment lost 0 bases and the V segment lost 2 bases, leaving 7 bases of the junction unmatched. Germline V gene data show CDR1 as GTSNPN and CDR2 as SVGIG (reference sequence). The DNA of the CDR3 is TGTGCCTGGAGTCGGGACAGTTCCATAGCCAAAAACATTCAGTACTTC. Amino acids: CAWSRDSSIAKNIQYF.

The rearrangement links TRBV5-1 to TRBJ2-2, with D possibly TRBD2 on 5 matching bases. The germline V gene encodes CDR1 SGHRS and CDR2 YFSETQ. The germline V and J ends were trimmed by 3 bases and 0 bases, with 12 bases remaining between them. This CDR3 spans 16 amino acids. For the CDR3, the DNA is TGCGCCAGCAGCTCAACCAGCGGAGCGAACACCGGGGAGCTGTTTTTT. Translation gives CASSSTSGANTGELFF.

This chain joins TRBV30 and TRBJ2-5; 13 bases agree with TRBD2. V lost 7 bases to trimming and J lost 4 bases; unmatched junction nucleotides: 3. The CDR3 spans 13 residues. Germline lookup yields CDR1 GTSNPN and CDR2 SVGIG (reference sequence). CDR3 amino acids: CALGLAGVETQYF. The CDR3 bases are TGTGCCTTAGGACTAGCGGGAGTAGAGACCCAGTACTTC.

The chain links TRBV29-1 to TRBJ1-2, with D possibly TRBD1 on 5 matching bases. The CDR3 is 11 residues long. The V end lost 4 bases, the J end lost 8 bases, and 11 bases lay between the germline ends. Germline V gene sequence: CDR1 SQVTM, CDR2 ANQGSEA. The DNA of the CDR3 is TGCAGCGTTGTCATCGGGGGGGGCTACACCTTC. Protein sequence: CSVVIGGGYTF.

The genes are TRBV28 and TRBJ2-7; TRBD2 matches 7 bases. Germline V CDR1 and CDR2: MDHEN, SYDVKM. This CDR3 is built from 14 residues. The junction had 6 bases not matched to a gene; V was cut back by 3 bases and J by 4 bases. In DNA, the CDR3 is TGTGCCAGCAGTTTGGGAGGGCAGGAATACGAGCAGTACTTC. It yields the protein CASSLGGQEYEQYF. Using reference TRBV28 and TRBJ2-7 for the parts outside the CDR3, the full variable domain is DVKVTQSSRYLVKRTGEKVFLECVQDMDHENMFWYRQDPGLGLRLIYFSYDVKMKEKGDIPEGYSVSREKKERFSLILESASTNQTSMYLCASSLGGQEYEQYFGPGTRLTVT.